These 26 T cell receptor beta chains were sequenced from one sample in a study of blood T cell repertoires in COVID-19. Clones were read by immunoSEQ multiplex PCR, and TCRdb kept only the in-frame ones, dropping some. Of 95,000 to 150,000 clones in the sample, 65% to 85% were seen once. Sequenced sample: peripheral blood. These receptors came from a woman aged 65 to 85 with acute or convalescent COVID-19.

The genes are TRBV27 and TRBJ1-1; D perhaps matches TRBD1 (6 bases). CDR1 MNHEY and CDR2 SMNVEV come from the germline V gene (reference sequence). V lost 6 bases and J 9 bases, leaving 20 bases between the germline ends. The CDR3 runs to 14 residues. The DNA of the CDR3 is TGTGCCAGCAGACCTCCGGGGGGCAAAGAGAAAGCTTTCTTT. Translating gives CASRPPGGKEKAFF.

V usage is TRBV6-2 or TRBV6-3 and J usage is TRBJ1-4; D not resolved. Germline V gives CDR1 MNHEY, CDR2 SVGEGT. There are 13 residues in the CDR3. Trimming shortened V by 4 bases and J by 5 bases, and 8 bases separated the two germline ends. CDR3 protein: CASSWRWNEKLFF. CDR3 coding DNA: TGTGCCAGCAGTTGGAGGTGGAATGAAAAACTGTTTTTT.

This CDR3 reads CASKNGQGPTDTQYF. The DNA of the CDR3 is TGTGCCAGCAAGAACGGACAGGGTCCCACAGATACGCAGTATTTT. The V call is TRBV6-6, the J call TRBJ2-3, with TRBD1 matching over 8 bases. J gave up 2 bases and V 7 bases, and 8 bases lay outside the gene matches. Germline V gene sequence: CDR1 MNHNY, CDR2 SVGAGI (reference sequence). The CDR3 covers 15 residues.

The V call is TRBV4-3, the J call TRBJ1-1, with D perhaps TRBD1 (6 bases). V was pared by 0 bases and J by 5 bases, with 13 bases between. CDR1 and CDR2 (germline): LGHNA, YSLEER. This CDR3 has 15 amino acids. In DNA form, the CDR3 reads TGCGCCAGCAGCCAAGATCTTACAGGGCGGACTGAAGCTTTCTTT. Translated, it gives CASSQDLTGRTEAFF.

The chain carries TRBV6-5 and TRBJ1-1; 8 nucleotides agree with TRBD1. The CDR3 is 14 amino acids. Germline V lookup: CDR1 MNHEY, CDR2 SVGAGI. The junction had 4 bases not matched to a gene; V was cut back by 5 bases and J by 2 bases. CDR3 sequence reads: CASSKGQANTEAFF. The CDR3 DNA is TGTGCCAGCAGTAAGGGACAGGCTAACACTGAAGCTTTCTTT.

V is TRBV4-3 and J is TRBJ2-1, with 7 nucleotides matching TRBD2. This CDR3 is 17 amino acids long. V shed 0 bases and J 0 bases; nucleotides not matched to a gene: 5. CDR1 is LGHNA and CDR2 is YSLEER in the germline V gene. In DNA, the CDR3 is TGCGCCAGCAGCCAAGAGAGACTAGCCGCCTCCTACAATGAGCAGTTCTTC. Translated, it gives CASSQERLAASYNEQFF.

The rearrangement uses TRBV10-3 and TRBJ2-7, with 10 bases lining up with TRBD2. The CDR3 runs to 17 residues. The J segment lost 3 bases and the V segment lost 6 bases, leaving 14 bases of the junction unmatched. Germline CDR1 ENHRY, CDR2 SYGVKD. CDR3 sequence (DNA): TGTGCCATCAGCTCCTCTGGGGGACTAGCGCGAGGCTACGAGCAGTACGTC. Its translation: CAISSSGGLARGYEQYV.

V gene TRBV19 combines with J gene TRBJ1-2; no reliable D call. V lost 3 bases to trimming and J lost 4 bases, with 12 bases between them. The CDR3 runs 14 residues. Germline V CDR1 and CDR2: LNHDA, SQIVND (reference sequence). CDR3 in amino acids: CASSIGAGIYGYTF. The CDR3 coding sequence is TGTGCCAGTAGTATCGGTGCGGGTATCTATGGCTACACCTTC.

J is TRBJ2-1 and V is TRBV2; 14 nucleotides match TRBD2. The CDR3 has 15 residues. Germline V CDR1 and CDR2: SNHLY, FYNNEI. The trim removed 4 bases at V and 6 bases at J, leaving 2 bases unmatched. CDR3 residues: CASSAGLAGVNEQFF. CDR3 DNA sequence: TGTGCCAGCAGTGCGGGACTAGCGGGGGTCAATGAGCAGTTCTTC.

The genes are TRBV18 and TRBJ2-3, with 8 bases fitting TRBD1. Germline assignment: CDR1 KGHSH and CDR2 LQKENI. CDR3 size: 16 residues. Trimming cost V 2 bases and J 5 bases; bases outside gene matches: 9. The chain's CDR3 is CASSPTGGRTVDTQYF. DNA for the CDR3: TGTGCCAGCTCACCAACAGGGGGAAGGACAGTAGATACGCAGTATTTT.

This sequence joins TRBV4-2 and TRBJ2-6, with D possibly TRBD2 on 7 matching bases. Trimming took off 0 bases at V and 5 bases at J, with 14 bases between the two ends. Per germline, CDR1 LGHNA and CDR2 YNFKEQ. The CDR3 totals 17 residues. For the CDR3, the DNA is TGTGCCAGCAGCCAAGAATGGGGGGGCACCTGGGCCAACGTCCTGACTTTC. As protein: CASSQEWGGTWANVLTF.

The V and J genes are TRBV5-1 and TRBJ2-5; 10 positions agree with TRBD2. Germline CDR1 and CDR2: SGHRS and YFSETQ. Trimming cost V 2 bases and J 3 bases; bases outside gene matches: 7. The CDR3 has 16 residues. DNA for the CDR3: TGCGCCAGCAGCTTTATAGCGGGGGGCCCCAAAGAGACCCAGTACTTC. This gives the protein CASSFIAGGPKETQYF. Based on the CDR3 plus reference TRBV5-1 and TRBJ2-5, the full variable domain is KAGVTQTPRYLIKTRGQQVTLSCSPISGHRSVSWYQQTPGQGLQFLFEYFSETQRNKGNFPGRFSGRQFSNSRSEMNVSTLELGDSALYLCASSFIAGGPKETQYFGPGTRLLVL.

The V gene is TRBV6-1, the J gene TRBJ1-4; a possible D gene is TRBD1 (6 bases). The CDR3 contains 15 residues. V lost 2 bases to trimming and J lost 5 bases, with 12 bases between them. The germline CDR1 and CDR2 sequences are MNHNS and SASEGT. This chain's CDR3 is CASSEWGQENEKLFF. CDR3 nucleotides: TGTGCCAGCAGTGAATGGGGGCAAGAAAATGAAAAACTGTTTTTT.

This clone was seen a single time. This chain uses TRBV4-3 with TRBJ1-1, with D possibly TRBD1 on 5 matching bases. Germline V lookup: CDR1 LGHNA, CDR2 YSLEER. V lost 4 bases and J 5 bases, leaving 14 bases between the germline ends. The length of the CDR3 is 14 residues. Written as DNA, the CDR3 is TGCGCCAGCAGCCGCACGGGGGGGAATACTGAAGCTTTCTTT. It translates to CASSRTGGNTEAFF.

The chain employs TRBV5-1 and TRBJ2-5; 11 nucleotides agree with TRBD2. This CDR3 has 14 amino acids. V was clipped by 5 bases and J by 4 bases; unmatched bases: 4. The germline CDR1 and CDR2 sequences are SGHRS and YFSETQ. The CDR3 coding sequence is TGCGCCAGCAGACTAGCGGGGGATGTAGAGACCCAGTACTTC. Translation gives CASRLAGDVETQYF. Drawing the rest from reference TRBV5-1 and TRBJ2-5, the complete variable domain is KAGVTQTPRYLIKTRGQQVTLSCSPISGHRSVSWYQQTPGQGLQFLFEYFSETQRNKGNFPGRFSGRQFSNSRSEMNVSTLELGDSALYLCASRLAGDVETQYFGPGTRLLVL.

The chain uses TRBV5-1 and TRBJ1-6; TRBD1 might be the D (6 bases). This CDR3 spans 15 amino acids. V lost 0 bases to trimming and J lost 7 bases, with 11 bases between them. Germline CDR1 reads SGHRS; CDR2 reads YFSETQ. The CDR3 DNA follows: TGCGCCAGCAGCTTGGAGGACAGCGTAAATTCACCCCTCCACTTT. As protein: CASSLEDSVNSPLHF.

This clone was found a few times. This chain connects TRBV9 to TRBJ1-6; a weak D match, TRBD1 (6 bases). V lost 0 bases to trimming and J lost 9 bases, with 13 bases between them. Germline CDR1 SGDLS, CDR2 YYNGEE. This CDR3 has 15 residues. The chain's CDR3 is CASSVDAGATSPLHF. CDR3 sequence (DNA): TGTGCCAGCAGCGTAGACGCAGGGGCAACTTCACCCCTCCACTTT.

V usage is TRBV5-1 and J usage is TRBJ1-1; 7 bases fit TRBD1. Germline values: CDR1 SGHRS, CDR2 YFSETQ. The ends lost 3 bases at V and 4 bases at J; junction bases unmatched: 15. The CDR3 length is 17 residues. DNA of the CDR3: TGCGCCAGCAGCTCTCAGACAGGGTGGGGTCTGGGCACTGAAGCTTTCTTT. It translates to CASSSQTGWGLGTEAFF.

The CDR3 bases are TGTGCCAGCAGTGAGGGGCTTCCTGCAACTAATGAAAAACTGTTTTTT. This encodes CASSEGLPATNEKLFF. The chain couples TRBV2 to TRBJ1-4, with D maybe TRBD1 (5 bases). The V gene lost 3 bases and the J gene lost 0 bases, with 11 bases spanning the gap. This CDR3 comprises 16 residues. CDR1 is SNHLY and CDR2 is FYNNEI in the germline V gene.

V and J are TRBV2 and TRBJ1-5, with D possibly matching TRBD1 (6 bases). V gave up 7 bases and J gave up 1 base, with 11 bases separating them. Germline values: CDR1 SNHLY, CDR2 FYNNEI. This CDR3 has 14 amino acids. CDR3 coding DNA: TGTGCCAGCAATGGGGGCGGGAGCAATCAGCCCCAGCATTTT. Translated: CASNGGGSNQPQHF.

The V call is TRBV2, the J call TRBJ2-5; 10 bases map to TRBD1. The CDR3 spans 14 residues. Germline V gene lookup returns CDR1 SNHLY and CDR2 FYNNEI. J was trimmed by 5 bases and V by 5 bases; bases with no gene match: 5. CDR3: CASSRDRGSETQYF. The CDR3 DNA reads TGTGCCAGCAGTCGGGACAGGGGATCGGAGACCCAGTACTTC.

V and J are TRBV19 and TRBJ1-5; D is possibly TRBD1 (5 bases). The CDR3 is 13 residues long. Trimming shortened V by 5 bases and J by 3 bases, and 8 bases separated the two germline ends. CDR1 LNHDA and CDR2 SQIVND come from the germline V gene (reference sequence). CDR3 sequence: CASSWGVNQPQHF. The CDR3 nucleotides read TGTGCCAGTAGTTGGGGCGTCAATCAGCCCCAGCATTTT.

This clone was observed a few times. The rearrangement links TRBV18 to TRBJ1-6; 7 bases agree with TRBD1. CDR1 is KGHSH, CDR2 LQKENI, per germline. The CDR3 is 15 residues long. With V trimmed by 3 bases and J by 13 bases, 12 bases remained unmatched. Here the CDR3 reads CASSPTGEIIRPLHF. In nucleotides, the CDR3 is TGTGCCAGCTCACCCACAGGGGAGATAATTCGGCCCCTCCACTTT.

The chain uses TRBV6-1 and TRBJ1-1; D is uncertain. Germline V gene data show CDR1 as MNHNS and CDR2 as SASEGT. Trimming removed 1 base from V and 0 bases from J, with 6 bases in between. The CDR3 has 14 amino acids. The CDR3 DNA reads as TGTGCCAGCAGTGAAGGAGGTTTGAACACTGAAGCTTTCTTT. Translated: CASSEGGLNTEAFF.

This sequence joins TRBV18 and TRBJ2-7, with a possible D match to TRBD2 (6 bases). CDR3 length: 12 amino acids. The germline CDR1 and CDR2 sequences are KGHSH and LQKENI. Trimming removed 6 bases at V and 3 bases at J, with 9 bases between. CDR3 DNA sequence: TGTGCCAGCTCCCTGGAGGGCTACGAGCAGTACTTC. Encoded protein: CASSLEGYEQYF.

This clone was seen a few times. The rearrangement joins TRBV5-4 to TRBJ1-3; 7 bases are a match to TRBD1. Germline CDR1 and CDR2: SGHNT and YYREEE (reference sequence). J was trimmed by 2 bases and V by 4 bases; bases with no gene match: 6. CDR3 length: 15 amino acids. CDR3: CASSGNTGAGNTIYF. The CDR3 nucleotides are TGTGCCAGCAGCGGTAATACAGGGGCTGGAAACACCATATATTTT.